This record covers a single T cell receptor (beta chain). As yet, its antigen is unknown. This entry comes from a study of monozygotic twins with inflammatory bowel disease. TCRdb reprocessed the 5' RACE reads, with one entry per CDR3 protein and no DNA. The table lists a few hundred thousand distinct CDR3 sequences, with more than 2% in the top ten. Broader study findings: Concordant and discordant twins showed no difference in repertoire similarity, possibly from limited power. Healthy co-twins had higher TCRbeta inverse Simpson diversity than their IBD twins. Healthy twins shared more clonotypes with others than IBD patients, most markedly active ones.

This sequence originates from a human donor with ulcerative colitis or Crohn's disease, or a healthy co-twin of an affected twin (not recorded which). Specimen: blood.

The CDR3: CASSLAGLNEQFF. The J gene is TRBJ2-1, the V gene TRBV5-1. Germline V lookup: CDR1 SGHRS, CDR2 YFSETQ. The CDR3 totals 13 residues.